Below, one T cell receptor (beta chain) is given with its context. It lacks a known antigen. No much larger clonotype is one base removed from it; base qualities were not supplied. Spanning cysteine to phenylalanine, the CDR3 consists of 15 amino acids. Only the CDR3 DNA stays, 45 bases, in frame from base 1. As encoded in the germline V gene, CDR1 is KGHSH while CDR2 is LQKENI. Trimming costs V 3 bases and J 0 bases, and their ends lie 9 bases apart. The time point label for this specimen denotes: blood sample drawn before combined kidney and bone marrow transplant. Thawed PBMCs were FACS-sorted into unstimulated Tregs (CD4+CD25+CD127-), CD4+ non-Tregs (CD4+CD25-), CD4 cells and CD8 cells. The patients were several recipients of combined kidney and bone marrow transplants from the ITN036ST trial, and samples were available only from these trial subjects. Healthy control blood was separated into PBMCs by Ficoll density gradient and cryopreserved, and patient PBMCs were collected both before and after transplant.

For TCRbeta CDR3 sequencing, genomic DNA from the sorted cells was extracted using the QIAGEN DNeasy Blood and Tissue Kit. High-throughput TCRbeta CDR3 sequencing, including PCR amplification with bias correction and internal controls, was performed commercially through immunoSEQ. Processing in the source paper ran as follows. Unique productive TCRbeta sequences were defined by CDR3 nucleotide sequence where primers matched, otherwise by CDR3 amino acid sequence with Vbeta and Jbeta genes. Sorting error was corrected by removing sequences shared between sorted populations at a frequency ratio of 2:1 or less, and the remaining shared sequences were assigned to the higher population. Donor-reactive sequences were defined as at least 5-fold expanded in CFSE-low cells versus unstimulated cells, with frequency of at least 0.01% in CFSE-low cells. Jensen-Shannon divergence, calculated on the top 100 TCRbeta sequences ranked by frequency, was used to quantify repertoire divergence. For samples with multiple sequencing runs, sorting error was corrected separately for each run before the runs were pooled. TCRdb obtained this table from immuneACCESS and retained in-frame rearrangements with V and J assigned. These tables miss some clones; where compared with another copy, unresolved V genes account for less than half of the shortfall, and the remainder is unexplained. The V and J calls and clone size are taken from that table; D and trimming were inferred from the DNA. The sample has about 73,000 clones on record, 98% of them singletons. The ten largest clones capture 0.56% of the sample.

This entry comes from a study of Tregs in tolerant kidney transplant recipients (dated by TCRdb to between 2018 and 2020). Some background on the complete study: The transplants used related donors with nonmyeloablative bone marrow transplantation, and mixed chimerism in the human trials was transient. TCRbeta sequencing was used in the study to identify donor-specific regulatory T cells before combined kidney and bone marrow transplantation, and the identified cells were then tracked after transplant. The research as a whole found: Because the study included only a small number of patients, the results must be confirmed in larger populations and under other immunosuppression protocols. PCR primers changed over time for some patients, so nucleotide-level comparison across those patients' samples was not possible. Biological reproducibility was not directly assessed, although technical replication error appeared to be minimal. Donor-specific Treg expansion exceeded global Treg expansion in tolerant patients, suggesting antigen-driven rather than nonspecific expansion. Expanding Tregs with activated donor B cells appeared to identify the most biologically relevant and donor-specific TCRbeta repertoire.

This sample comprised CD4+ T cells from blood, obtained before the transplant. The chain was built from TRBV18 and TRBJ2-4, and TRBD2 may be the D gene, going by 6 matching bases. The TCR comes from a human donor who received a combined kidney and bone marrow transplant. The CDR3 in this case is CASSPSSVAKNIQYF. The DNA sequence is TGTGCCAGCTCACCGTCTAGCGTAGCCAAAAACATTCAGTACTTC.